One and the same sample provided the 5 T cell receptor beta chains below, sequenced in a study of cytomegalovirus exposure and HLA in healthy donors. The PCR contained 60 Vbeta and 13 Jbeta primers. The method was immunoSEQ multiplex PCR; TCRdb's version includes in-frame clones alone and lacks a portion of them. Of over 25,000 clones in the sample, around 70% were seen once. The source material was PBMCs. The receptors were gathered from a woman between 50 and 59 years old in good health and CMV-seronegative.

The rearrangement joins TRBV5-1 to TRBJ2-2; the D gene is possibly TRBD2 (6 bases). Germline V gene sequence: CDR1 SGHRS, CDR2 YFSETQ. Trimming shortened V by 0 bases and J by 5 bases, and 14 bases separated the two germline ends. This CDR3 contains 16 residues. The CDR3 DNA follows: TGCGCCAGCAGCTTGGCTATGACCGGAGGGACCGGGGAGCTGTTTTTT. This sequence encodes CASSLAMTGGTGELFF.

CDR3 in DNA: TGTGCCAGCAGTGAAGGGACTCGTAATGAAAAACTGTTTTTT. Protein: CASSEGTRNEKLFF. This sequence joins TRBV6-1 and TRBJ1-4; D not certain. Trimming removed 1 base from V and 4 bases from J, with 7 bases in between. The CDR3 has 14 residues. CDR1 is MNHNS, CDR2 SASEGT, per germline.

This chain links TRBV21-1 with TRBJ2-3; no check of the table's D call, TRBD1, against the DNA was made. TRBV21-1 is classified as a pseudogene. The CDR3 runs 15 residues. CDR3 protein: CASSRSDMSKDTQYF. CDR3 bases: TGTGCCAGCAGCAGGTCGGACATGTCAAAAGATACGCAGTATTTT.

The genes are TRBV7-8 and TRBJ1-1; a weak D match, TRBD1 (6 bases). Germline assignment: CDR1 SGHVS and CDR2 FQNEAQ. V dropped 3 bases and J dropped 8 bases, with 7 bases sitting between them. This CDR3 spans 11 amino acids. Here the CDR3 reads CASSFTGEAFF. CDR3 DNA sequence: TGTGCCAGCAGCTTTACAGGGGAAGCTTTCTTT.

V is TRBV19 and J is TRBJ1-1; D gene unclear. The CDR3 consists of 11 residues. Looked up from germline, CDR1 is LNHDA and CDR2 is SQIVND (reference sequence). V shed 6 bases and J shed 4 bases, with 6 bases lying between them. The CDR3 DNA follows: TGTGCCAGTAGAACGGTCACTGAAGCTTTCTTT. It yields the protein CASRTVTEAFF.